This TCR beta chain was sequenced in a study of cytomegalovirus exposure and HLA in healthy donors. This clone was picked up one time. Antigen unknown. Study-wide results and caveats: Presence/absence results assume similar sequencing depth per donor, which may not hold. Earlier results showed most TCR beta V segments being productive about 87% or about 30% of the time. TCR beta chains numbering more than 150 were designated cytomegalovirus-associated. TCR beta sequences numbering around 15,000 were associated with HLA alleles at 0.05 false discovery rate in a later analysis.

Primers: 60 Vbeta forward and 13 Jbeta reverse. Generated by immunoSEQ multiplex PCR, the TCRdb table keeps only in-frame clones and is missing some. The table includes fewer than 110,000 clones, around 79% detected once. The sample comprised PBMCs. This receptor was obtained from a man in his fifties in good health and CMV-seropositive.

CDR3 region: CASSDPGGSSSYNEQFF. The CDR3 DNA sequence: TGTGCCAGTAGTGACCCGGGGGGCTCAAGCTCCTACAATGAGCAGTTCTTC. The V gene is TRBV19, the J gene TRBJ2-1, with a possible D match to TRBD2 (7 bases). This CDR3 contains 17 residues. Trimming stripped 5 bases from V and 0 bases from J, with 17 bases between. Germline CDR1 and CDR2: LNHDA and SQIVND (reference sequence).